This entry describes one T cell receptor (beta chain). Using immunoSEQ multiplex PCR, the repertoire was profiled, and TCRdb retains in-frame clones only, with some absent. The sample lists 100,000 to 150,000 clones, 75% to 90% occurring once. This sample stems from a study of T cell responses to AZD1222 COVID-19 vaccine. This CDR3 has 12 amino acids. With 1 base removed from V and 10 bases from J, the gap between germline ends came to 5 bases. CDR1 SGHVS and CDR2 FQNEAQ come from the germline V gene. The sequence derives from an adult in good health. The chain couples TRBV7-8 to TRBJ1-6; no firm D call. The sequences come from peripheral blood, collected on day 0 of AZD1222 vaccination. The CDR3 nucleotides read TGTGCCAGCAGCTTAGGGAACTCACCCCTCCACTTT. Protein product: CASSLGNSPLHF.